The TCR beta chain under discussion was sequenced for a study of blood T cells in healthy people across ages. Per germline, CDR1 DFQATT and CDR2 SNEGSKA (reference sequence). CDR3 length: 18 residues. V was shortened by 0 bases and J by 14 bases, with 33 bases between the two germline ends. Primed by a sample-barcoded 5' primer and a J-beta primer mix, a second PCR proceeded for about 6 to 11 cycles. Each sample yielded at least 2.5 million CDR3-containing paired-end reads. MiXCR, applied by TCRdb to the 5' RACE reads, yields one record per CDR3 protein. The sample carries 750,000 to 950,000 distinct CDR3 sequences, about 48% recorded once. As regards this clonotype: Its cognate antigen is unknown.

Study conclusions and caveats: Whereas aged donors had fewer naive CD4+ cells, long-lived donors had more of them and higher diversity.

The authors isolated at least 6 million PBMCs per sample. The source is a man at least 80 years old in good health. The sequencing sample was made of blood. The gene calls are TRBV20-1 and TRBJ2-3, with D perhaps given as TRBD1 or TRBD2 (6 bases each). Here the CDR3 DNA reads TGCAGTGCTAGAGAGAGTCCAGTTCGGTTAGGGGGGCACAGATACGCGTATTTT. Its translation: CSARESPVRLGGHRYAYF.